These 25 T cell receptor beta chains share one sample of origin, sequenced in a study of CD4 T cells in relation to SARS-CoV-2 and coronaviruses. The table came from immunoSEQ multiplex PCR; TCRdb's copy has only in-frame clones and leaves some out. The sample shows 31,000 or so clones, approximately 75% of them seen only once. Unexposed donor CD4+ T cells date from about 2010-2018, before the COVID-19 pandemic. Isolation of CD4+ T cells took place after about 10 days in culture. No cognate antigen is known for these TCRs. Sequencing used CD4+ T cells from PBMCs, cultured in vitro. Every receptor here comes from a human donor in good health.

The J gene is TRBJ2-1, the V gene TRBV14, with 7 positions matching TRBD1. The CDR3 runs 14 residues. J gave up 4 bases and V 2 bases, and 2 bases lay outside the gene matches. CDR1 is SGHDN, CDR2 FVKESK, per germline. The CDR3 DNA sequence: TGTGCCAGCAGCCAAACACAGGGGTACAATGAGCAGTTCTTC. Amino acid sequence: CASSQTQGYNEQFF.

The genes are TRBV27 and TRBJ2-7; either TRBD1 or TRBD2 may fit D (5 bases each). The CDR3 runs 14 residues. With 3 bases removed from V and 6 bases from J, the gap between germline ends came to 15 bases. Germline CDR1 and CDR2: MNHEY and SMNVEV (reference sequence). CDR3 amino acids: CASSFHGTHREQYF. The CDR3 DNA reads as TGTGCCAGCAGTTTTCACGGGACCCACCGCGAGCAGTACTTC.

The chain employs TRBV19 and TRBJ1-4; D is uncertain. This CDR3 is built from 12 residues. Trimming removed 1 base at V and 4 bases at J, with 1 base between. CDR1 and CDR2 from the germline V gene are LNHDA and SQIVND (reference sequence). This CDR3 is CASSIGNEKLFF. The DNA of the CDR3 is TGTGCCAGTAGTATAGGTAATGAAAAACTGTTTTTT.

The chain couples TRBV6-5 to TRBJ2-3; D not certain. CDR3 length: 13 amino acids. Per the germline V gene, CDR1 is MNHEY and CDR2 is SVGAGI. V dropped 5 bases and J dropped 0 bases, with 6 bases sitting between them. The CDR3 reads CASSPFSTDTQYF. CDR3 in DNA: TGTGCCAGCAGTCCTTTTAGCACAGATACGCAGTATTTT.

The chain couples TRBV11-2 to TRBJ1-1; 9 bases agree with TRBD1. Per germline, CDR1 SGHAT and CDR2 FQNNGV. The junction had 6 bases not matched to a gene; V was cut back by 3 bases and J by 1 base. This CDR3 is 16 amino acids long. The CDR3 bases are TGTGCCAGCAGCTTCTCTGTGGGACAGGGGAACACTGAAGCTTTCTTT. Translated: CASSFSVGQGNTEAFF.

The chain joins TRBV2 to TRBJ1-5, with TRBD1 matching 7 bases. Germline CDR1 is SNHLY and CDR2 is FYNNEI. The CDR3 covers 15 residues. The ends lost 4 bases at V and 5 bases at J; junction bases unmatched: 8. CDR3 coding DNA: TGTGCCAGCAGTGTAGGTAGGGGGCGGGATCAGCCCCAGCATTTT. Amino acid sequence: CASSVGRGRDQPQHF.

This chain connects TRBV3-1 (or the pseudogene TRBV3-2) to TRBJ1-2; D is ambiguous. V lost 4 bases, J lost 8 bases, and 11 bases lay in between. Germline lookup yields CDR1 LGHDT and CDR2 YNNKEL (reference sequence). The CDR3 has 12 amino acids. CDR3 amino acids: CASSPNSEGYTF. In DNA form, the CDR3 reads TGTGCCAGCAGCCCAAACTCTGAGGGCTACACCTTC.

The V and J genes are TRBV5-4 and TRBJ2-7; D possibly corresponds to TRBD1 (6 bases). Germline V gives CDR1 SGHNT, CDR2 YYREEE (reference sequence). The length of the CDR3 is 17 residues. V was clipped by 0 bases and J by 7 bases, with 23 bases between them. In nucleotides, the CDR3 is TGTGCCAGCAGCTTGGCCCAAATCGGACAGCTACTTTGGGAGCAGTACTTC. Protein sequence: CASSLAQIGQLLWEQYF.

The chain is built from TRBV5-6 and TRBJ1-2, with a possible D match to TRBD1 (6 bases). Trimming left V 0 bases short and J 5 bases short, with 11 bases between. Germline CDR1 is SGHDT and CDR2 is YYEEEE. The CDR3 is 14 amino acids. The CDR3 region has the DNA TGTGCCAGCAGCTTGGAGAGGACAGCTTATGGCTACACCTTC. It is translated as CASSLERTAYGYTF.

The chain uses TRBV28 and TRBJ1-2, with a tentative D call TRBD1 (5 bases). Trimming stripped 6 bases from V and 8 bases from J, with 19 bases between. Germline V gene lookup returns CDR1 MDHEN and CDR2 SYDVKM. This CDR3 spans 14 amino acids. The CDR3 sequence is CASSSGTASRGYTF. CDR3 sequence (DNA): TGTGCCAGCAGCTCAGGGACGGCTTCTCGGGGCTACACCTTC.

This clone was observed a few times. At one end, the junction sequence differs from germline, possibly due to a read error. DNA for the CDR3: TGTGCCAGCAGCTTAGCGTTACAGGGGAAGGACTTC. As protein: CASSLALQGKDF. The chain couples TRBV7-9 to TRBJ2-7; 7 bases are a match to TRBD1. The CDR3 has 12 amino acids. Germline V gene data show CDR1 as SEHNR and CDR2 as FQNEAQ (reference sequence).

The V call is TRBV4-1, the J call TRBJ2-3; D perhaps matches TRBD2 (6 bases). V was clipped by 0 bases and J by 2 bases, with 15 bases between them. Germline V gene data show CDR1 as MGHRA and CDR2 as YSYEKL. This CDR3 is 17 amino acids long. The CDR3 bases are TGCGCCAGCAGCCAAGATTATGCCGGGACTTACACAGATACGCAGTATTTT. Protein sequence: CASSQDYAGTYTDTQYF.

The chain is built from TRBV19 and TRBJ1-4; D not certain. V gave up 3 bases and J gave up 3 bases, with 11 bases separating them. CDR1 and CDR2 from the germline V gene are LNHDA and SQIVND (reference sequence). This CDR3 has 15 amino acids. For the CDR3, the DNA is TGTGCCAGTAGTATGAGTCGGGCCTCTAATGAAAAACTGTTTTTT. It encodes CASSMSRASNEKLFF.

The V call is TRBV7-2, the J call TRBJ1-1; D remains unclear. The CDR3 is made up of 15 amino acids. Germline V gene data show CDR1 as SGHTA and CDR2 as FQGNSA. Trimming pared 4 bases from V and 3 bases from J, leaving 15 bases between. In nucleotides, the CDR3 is TGTGCCAGCAGCTCTGACCTCGGCGCCTACACTGAAGCTTTCTTT. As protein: CASSSDLGAYTEAFF.

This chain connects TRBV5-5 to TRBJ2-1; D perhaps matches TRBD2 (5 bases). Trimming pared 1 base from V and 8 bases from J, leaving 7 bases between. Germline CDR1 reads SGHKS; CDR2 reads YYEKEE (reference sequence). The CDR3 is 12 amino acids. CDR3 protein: CASSLTADEQFF. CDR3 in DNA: TGTGCCAGCAGCTTGACAGCGGATGAGCAGTTCTTC.

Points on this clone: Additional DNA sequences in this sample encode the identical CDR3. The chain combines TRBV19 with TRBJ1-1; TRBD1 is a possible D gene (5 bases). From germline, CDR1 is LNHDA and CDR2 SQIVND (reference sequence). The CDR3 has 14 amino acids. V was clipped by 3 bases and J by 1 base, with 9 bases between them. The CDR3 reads CASSIQGANTEAFF. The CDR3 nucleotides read TGTGCCAGTAGTATTCAAGGGGCGAACACTGAAGCTTTCTTT.

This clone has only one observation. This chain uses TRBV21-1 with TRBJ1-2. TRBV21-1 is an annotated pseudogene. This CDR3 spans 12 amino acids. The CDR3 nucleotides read TGTGCCAGCAGCGTCAGCGGGGGAGGCTACACCTTC. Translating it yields CASSVSGGGYTF.

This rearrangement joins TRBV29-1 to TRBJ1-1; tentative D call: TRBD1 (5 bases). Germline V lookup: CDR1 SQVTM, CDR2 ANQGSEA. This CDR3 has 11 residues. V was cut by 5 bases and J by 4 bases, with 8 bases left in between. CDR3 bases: TGCAGCGTTAGACAGCCCACTGAAGCTTTCTTT. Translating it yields CSVRQPTEAFF.

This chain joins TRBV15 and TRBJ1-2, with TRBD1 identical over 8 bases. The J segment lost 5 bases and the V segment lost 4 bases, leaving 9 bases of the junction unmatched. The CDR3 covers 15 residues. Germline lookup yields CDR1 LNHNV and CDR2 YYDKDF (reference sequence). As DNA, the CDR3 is TGTGCCACCAGCACGGGGACAGGCATTGAATATGGCTACACCTTC. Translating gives CATSTGTGIEYGYTF.

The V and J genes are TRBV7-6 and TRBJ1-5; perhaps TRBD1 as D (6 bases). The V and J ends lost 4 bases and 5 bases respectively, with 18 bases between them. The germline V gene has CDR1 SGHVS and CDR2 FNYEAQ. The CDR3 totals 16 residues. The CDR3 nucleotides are TGTGCCAGCAGCTCGGGGGGCACAAGGTATGATCAGCCCCAGCATTTT. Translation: CASSSGGTRYDQPQHF. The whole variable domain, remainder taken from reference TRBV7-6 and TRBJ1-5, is GAGVSQSPRYKVTKRGQDVALRCDPISGHVSLYWYRQALGQGPEFLTYFNYEAQQDKSGLPNDRFSAERPEGSISTLTIQRTEQRDSAMYRCASSSGGTRYDQPQHFGDGTRLSIL.

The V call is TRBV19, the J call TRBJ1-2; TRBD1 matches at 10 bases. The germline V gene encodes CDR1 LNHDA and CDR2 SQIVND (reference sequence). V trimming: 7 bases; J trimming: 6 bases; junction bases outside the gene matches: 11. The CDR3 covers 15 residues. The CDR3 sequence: CASITGTGAKDGYTF. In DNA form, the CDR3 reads TGTGCCAGTATCACCGGGACAGGGGCGAAGGATGGCTACACCTTC.

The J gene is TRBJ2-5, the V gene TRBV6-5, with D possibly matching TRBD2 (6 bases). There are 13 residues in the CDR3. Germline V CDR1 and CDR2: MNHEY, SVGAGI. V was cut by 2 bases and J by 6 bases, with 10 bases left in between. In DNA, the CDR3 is TGTGCCAGCAGTTACGGGGGGTCGAAGACCCAGTACTTC. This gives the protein CASSYGGSKTQYF.

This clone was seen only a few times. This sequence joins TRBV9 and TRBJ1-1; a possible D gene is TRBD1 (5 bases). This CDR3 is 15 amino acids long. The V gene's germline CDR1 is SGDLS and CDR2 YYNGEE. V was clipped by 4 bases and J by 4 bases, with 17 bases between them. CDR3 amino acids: CASSPSGGGGTEAFF. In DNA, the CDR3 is TGTGCCAGCAGCCCATCTGGAGGTGGGGGCACTGAAGCTTTCTTT.

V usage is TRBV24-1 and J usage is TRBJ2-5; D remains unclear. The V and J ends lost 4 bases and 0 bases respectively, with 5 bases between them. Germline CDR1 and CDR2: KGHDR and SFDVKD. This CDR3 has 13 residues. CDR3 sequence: CATSDQYQETQYF. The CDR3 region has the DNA TGTGCCACCAGTGACCAGTACCAAGAGACCCAGTACTTC.

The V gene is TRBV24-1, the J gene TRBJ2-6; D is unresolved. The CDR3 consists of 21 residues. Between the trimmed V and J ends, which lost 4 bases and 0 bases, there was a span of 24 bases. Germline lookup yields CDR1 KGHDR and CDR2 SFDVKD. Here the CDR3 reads CATSELPSRPQERSGANVLTF. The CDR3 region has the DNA TGTGCCACCAGTGAGCTACCATCCCGACCGCAGGAGCGCTCTGGGGCCAACGTCCTGACTTTC.